The T cell receptor beta chain under discussion was sequenced for a study of human T cells and chemical hapten exposure. As for the study in general: How much TCR each sample yielded varied, mostly because pooled library volumes differed slightly.

Separate cDNA molecules received unique molecular identifiers, which the library attached to them. Original handling: Counts of TCRs in each sample centred on a median of about 96,000 and extended from about 20,000 to 690,000. In TCRdb, the RACE reads were re-called with MiXCR into one record per CDR3 protein. TCRdb, not the original authors, processed these V and J calls. The sample includes more than 75,000 distinct CDR3 sequences, 8.6% of them seen just once. As to time point: healthy volunteer bleed at 6 weeks. Blood, whole and unfractionated, served as the source for total RNA extraction. Looked up from germline, CDR1 is SGHVS and CDR2 is FNYEAQ. The CDR3 covers 21 residues. Trimming at V came to 1 base and at J to 1 base, leaving 18 bases not matched to a gene.

Sequencing was performed on whole blood. The clonotype was recovered from a male donor in good health. Some clones in this sample may be carry-over from other donors' samples. The gene calls are TRBV7-6 and TRBJ1-1; 10 positions agree with TRBD1. CDR3 coding DNA: TGTGCCAGCAGCTTAGGACAGGGGGCGTGGAGGTCCGGCTCGGAGAACACTGAAGCTTTCTTT. As protein: CASSLGQGAWRSGSENTEAFF.